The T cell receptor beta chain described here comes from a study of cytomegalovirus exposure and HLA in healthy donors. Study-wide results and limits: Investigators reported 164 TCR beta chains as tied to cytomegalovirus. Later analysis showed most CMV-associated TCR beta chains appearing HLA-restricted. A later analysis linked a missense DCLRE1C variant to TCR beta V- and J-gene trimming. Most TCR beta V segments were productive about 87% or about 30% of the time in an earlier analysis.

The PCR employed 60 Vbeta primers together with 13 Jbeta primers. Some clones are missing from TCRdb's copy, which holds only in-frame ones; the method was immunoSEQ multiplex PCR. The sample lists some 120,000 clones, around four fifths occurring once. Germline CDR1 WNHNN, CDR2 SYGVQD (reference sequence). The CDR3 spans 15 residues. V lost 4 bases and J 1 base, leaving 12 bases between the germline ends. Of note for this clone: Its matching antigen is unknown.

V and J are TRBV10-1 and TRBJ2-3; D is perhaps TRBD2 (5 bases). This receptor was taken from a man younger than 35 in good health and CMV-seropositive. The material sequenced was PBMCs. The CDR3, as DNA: TGCGCCAGCAGTGGCTCGGGGTTCGGCACAGATACGCAGTATTTT. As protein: CASSGSGFGTDTQYF.